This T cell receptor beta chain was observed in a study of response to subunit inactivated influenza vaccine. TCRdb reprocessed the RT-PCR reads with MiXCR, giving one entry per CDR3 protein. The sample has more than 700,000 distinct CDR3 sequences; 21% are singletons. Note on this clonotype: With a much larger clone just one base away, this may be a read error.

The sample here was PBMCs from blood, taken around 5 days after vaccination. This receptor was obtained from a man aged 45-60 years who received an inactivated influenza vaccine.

CDR3 sequence: CDSGPGGRTDTQYF. CDR3 sequence (DNA): TGTGACAGCGGCCCCGGGGGGCGGACAGATACGCAGTATTTT. The chain recombines TRBV9 with TRBJ2-3, with TRBD2 as a possible D gene (7 bases). The germline V gene encodes CDR1 SGDLS and CDR2 YYNGEE. This CDR3 region has 14 residues.